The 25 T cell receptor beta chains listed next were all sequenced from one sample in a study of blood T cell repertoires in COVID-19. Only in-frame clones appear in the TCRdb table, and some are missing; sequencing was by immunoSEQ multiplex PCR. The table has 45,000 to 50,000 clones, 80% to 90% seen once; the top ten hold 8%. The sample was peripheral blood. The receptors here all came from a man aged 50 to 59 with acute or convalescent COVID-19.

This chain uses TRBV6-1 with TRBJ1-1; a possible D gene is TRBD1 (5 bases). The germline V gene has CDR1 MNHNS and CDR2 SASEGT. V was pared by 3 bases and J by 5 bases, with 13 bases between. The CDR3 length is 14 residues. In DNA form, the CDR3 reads TGTGCCAGCAGTGAGCGTCAGGGCATGACTGAAGCTTTCTTT. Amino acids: CASSERQGMTEAFF.

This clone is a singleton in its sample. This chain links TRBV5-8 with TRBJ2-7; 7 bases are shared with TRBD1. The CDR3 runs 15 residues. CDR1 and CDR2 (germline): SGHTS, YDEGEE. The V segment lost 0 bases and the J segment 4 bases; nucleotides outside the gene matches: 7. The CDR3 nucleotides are TGTGCCAGCAGCTTGGGACAGGGTGTCGTTTACGAGCAGTACTTC. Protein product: CASSLGQGVVYEQYF.

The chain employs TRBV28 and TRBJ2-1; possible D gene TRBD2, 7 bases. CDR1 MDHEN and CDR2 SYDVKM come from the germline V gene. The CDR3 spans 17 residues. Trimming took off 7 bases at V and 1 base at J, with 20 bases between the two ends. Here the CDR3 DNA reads TGTGCCAGCACCCCCGGAGGCGGGGGCGATTCCTACAATGAGCAGTTCTTC. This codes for CASTPGGGGDSYNEQFF.

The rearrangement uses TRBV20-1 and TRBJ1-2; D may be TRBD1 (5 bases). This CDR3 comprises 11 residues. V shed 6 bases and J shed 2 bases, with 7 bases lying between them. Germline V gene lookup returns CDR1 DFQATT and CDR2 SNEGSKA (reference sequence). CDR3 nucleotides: TGCAGTGCCCGGACAAACTATGGCTACACCTTC. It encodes CSARTNYGYTF.

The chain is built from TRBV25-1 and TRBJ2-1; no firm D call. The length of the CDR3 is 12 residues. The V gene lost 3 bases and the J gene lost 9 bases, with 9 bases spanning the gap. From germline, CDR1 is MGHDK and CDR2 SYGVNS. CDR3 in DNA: TGTGCCAGCAGTGACATCCACGGTGAGCAGTTCTTC. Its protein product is CASSDIHGEQFF. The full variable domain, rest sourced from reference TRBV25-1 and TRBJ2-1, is EADIYQTPRYLVIGTGKKITLECSQTMGHDKMYWYQQDPGMELHLIHYSYGVNSTEKGDLSSESTVSRIRTEHFPLTLESARPSHTSQYLCASSDIHGEQFFGPGTRLTVL.

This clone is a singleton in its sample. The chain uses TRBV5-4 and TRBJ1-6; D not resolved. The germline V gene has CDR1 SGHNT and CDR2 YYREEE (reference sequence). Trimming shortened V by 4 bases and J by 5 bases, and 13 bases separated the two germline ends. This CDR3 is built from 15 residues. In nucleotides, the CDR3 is TGTGCCAGCAGCCCACTTCCCCTGGATAATTCACCCCTCCACTTT. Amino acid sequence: CASSPLPLDNSPLHF.

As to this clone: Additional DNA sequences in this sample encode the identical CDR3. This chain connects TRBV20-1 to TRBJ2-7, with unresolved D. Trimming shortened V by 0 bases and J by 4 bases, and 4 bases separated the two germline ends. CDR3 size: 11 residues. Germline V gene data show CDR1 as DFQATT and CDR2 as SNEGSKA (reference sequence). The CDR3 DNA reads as TGCAGTGCTAGAGATTCGTACGAGCAGTACTTC. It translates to CSARDSYEQYF.

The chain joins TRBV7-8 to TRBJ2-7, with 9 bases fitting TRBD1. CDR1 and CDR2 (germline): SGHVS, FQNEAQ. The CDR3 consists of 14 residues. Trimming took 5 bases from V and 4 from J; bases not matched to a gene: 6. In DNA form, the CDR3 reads TGTGCCAGCAGCCCTGGGGACAGGGCTTACGAGCAGTACTTC. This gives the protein CASSPGDRAYEQYF.

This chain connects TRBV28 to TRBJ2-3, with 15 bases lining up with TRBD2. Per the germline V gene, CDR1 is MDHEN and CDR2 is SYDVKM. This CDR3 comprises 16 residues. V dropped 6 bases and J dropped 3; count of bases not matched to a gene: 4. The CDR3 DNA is TGTGCCAGCAGCCGGACTAGCGGGGGGGGTACAGATACGCAGTATTTT. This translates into CASSRTSGGGTDTQYF.

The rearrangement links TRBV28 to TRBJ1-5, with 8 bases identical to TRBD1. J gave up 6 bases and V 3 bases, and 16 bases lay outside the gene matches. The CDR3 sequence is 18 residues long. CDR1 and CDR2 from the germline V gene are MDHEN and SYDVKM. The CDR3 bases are TGTGCCAGCAGTTTTACCCCGGACAGGGTGGGCTTTCGTCAGCCCCAGCATTTT. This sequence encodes CASSFTPDRVGFRQPQHF.

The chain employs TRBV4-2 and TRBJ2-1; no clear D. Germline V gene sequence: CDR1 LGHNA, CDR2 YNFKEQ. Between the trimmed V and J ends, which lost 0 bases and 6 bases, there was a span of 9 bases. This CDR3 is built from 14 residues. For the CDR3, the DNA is TGTGCCAGCAGCCAAGAACGAGCGCCCAATGAGCAGTTCTTC. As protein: CASSQERAPNEQFF.

The CDR3 here is CASSSEGTGYGEQYF. CDR3 nucleotide sequence: TGCGCCAGCAGCTCGGAGGGGACAGGGTACGGCGAGCAGTACTTC. This chain joins TRBV5-1 and TRBJ2-7; TRBD1 aligns across 9 bases. The CDR3 loop spans 15 amino acids. Germline CDR1 reads SGHRS; CDR2 reads YFSETQ. V was pared by 3 bases and J by 6 bases, with 10 bases of the junction left unmatched.

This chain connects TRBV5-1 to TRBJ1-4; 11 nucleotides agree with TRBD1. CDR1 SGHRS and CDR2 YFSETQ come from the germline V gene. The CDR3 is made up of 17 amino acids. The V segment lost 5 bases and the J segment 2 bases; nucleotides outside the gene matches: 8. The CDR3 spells CASRAGTGGLTNEKLFF. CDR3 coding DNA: TGCGCCAGCAGGGCCGGGACAGGGGGTTTGACTAATGAAAAACTGTTTTTT.

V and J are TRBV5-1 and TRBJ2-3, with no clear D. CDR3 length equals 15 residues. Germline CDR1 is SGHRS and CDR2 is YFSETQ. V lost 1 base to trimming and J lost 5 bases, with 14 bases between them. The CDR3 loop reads CASSLFGAGRDTQYF. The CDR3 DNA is TGCGCCAGCAGCTTGTTCGGAGCCGGTCGAGATACGCAGTATTTT.

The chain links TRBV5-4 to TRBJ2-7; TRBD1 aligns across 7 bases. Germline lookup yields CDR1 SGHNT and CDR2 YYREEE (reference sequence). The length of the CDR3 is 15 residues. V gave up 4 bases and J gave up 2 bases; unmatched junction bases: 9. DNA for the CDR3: TGTGCCAGCAGCCCGGGACAGATCCAGGCCTACGAGCAGTACTTC. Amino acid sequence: CASSPGQIQAYEQYF.

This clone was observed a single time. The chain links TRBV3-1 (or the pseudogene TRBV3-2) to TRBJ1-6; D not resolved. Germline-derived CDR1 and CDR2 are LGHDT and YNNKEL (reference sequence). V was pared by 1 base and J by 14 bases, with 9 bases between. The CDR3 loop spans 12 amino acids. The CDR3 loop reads CASSQGLRSLHF. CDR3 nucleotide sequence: TGTGCCAGCAGCCAAGGCTTGCGGTCCCTCCACTTT.

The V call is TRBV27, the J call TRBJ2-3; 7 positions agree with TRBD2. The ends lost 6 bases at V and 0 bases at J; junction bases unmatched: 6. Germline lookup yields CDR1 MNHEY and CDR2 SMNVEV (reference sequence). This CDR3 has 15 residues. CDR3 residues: CASRESSGSTDTQYF. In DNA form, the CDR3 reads TGTGCCAGCAGAGAATCTAGCGGAAGCACAGATACGCAGTATTTT.

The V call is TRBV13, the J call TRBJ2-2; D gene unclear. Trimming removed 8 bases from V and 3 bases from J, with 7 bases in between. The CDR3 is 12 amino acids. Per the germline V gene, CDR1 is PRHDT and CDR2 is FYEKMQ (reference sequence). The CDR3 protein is CASQQDTGELFF. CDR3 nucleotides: TGTGCCAGCCAGCAGGACACCGGGGAGCTGTTTTTT.

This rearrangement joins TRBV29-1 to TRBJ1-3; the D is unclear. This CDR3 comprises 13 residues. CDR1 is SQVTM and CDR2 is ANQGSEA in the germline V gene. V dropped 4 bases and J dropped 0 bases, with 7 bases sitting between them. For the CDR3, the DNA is TGCAGCGTTGTGGCAAACTCTGGAAACACCATATATTTT. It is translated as CSVVANSGNTIYF.

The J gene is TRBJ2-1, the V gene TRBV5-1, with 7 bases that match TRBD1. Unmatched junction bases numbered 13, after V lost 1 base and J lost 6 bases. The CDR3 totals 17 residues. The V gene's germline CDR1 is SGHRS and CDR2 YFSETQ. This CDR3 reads CASSLPPYDRVPNEQFF. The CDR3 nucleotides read TGCGCCAGCAGCTTGCCACCCTACGACAGGGTACCCAATGAGCAGTTCTTC. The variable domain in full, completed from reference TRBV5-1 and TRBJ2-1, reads KAGVTQTPRYLIKTRGQQVTLSCSPISGHRSVSWYQQTPGQGLQFLFEYFSETQRNKGNFPGRFSGRQFSNSRSEMNVSTLELGDSALYLCASSLPPYDRVPNEQFFGPGTRLTVL.

Written as DNA, the CDR3 is TGTGCCAGCAGTAGACAGGTTTTAGGGGAAAAACTGTTTTTT. Protein: CASSRQVLGEKLFF. The gene calls are TRBV2 and TRBJ1-4; D is perhaps TRBD1 (6 bases). This CDR3 has 14 amino acids. V lost 5 bases and J 8 bases, leaving 15 bases between the germline ends. In germline, CDR1 is SNHLY, CDR2 FYNNEI.

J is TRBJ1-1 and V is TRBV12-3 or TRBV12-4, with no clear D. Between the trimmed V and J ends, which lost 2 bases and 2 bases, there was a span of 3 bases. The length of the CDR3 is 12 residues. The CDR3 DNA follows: TGTGCCAGCAGTTTATATAACACTGAAGCTTTCTTT. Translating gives CASSLYNTEAFF.

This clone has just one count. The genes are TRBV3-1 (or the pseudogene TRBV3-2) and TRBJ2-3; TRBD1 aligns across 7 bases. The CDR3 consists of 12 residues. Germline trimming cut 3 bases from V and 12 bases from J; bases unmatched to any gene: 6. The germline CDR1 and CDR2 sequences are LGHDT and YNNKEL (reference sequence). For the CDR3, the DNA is TGTGCCAGCAGCCAGAGTAACAGGGGACAGTATTTT. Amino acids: CASSQSNRGQYF.

CDR3 residues: CASSQRRGREETQYF. The DNA of the CDR3 is TGTGCCAGCAGCCAGAGGCGCGGGAGGGAAGAGACCCAGTACTTC. The V gene is TRBV3-1 (or the pseudogene TRBV3-2), the J gene TRBJ2-5, with 9 bases lining up with TRBD2. Looked up from germline, CDR1 is LGHDT and CDR2 is YNNKEL (reference sequence). This CDR3 contains 15 residues. V was pared by 3 bases and J by 3 bases, with 5 bases of the junction left unmatched.

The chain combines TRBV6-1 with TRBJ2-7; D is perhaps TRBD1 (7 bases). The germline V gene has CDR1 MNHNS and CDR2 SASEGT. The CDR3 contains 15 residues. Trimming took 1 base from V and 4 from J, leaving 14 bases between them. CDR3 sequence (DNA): TGTGCCAGCAGTGAAGGCAGGGGGGACTTTTACGAGCAGTACTTC. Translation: CASSEGRGDFYEQYF.